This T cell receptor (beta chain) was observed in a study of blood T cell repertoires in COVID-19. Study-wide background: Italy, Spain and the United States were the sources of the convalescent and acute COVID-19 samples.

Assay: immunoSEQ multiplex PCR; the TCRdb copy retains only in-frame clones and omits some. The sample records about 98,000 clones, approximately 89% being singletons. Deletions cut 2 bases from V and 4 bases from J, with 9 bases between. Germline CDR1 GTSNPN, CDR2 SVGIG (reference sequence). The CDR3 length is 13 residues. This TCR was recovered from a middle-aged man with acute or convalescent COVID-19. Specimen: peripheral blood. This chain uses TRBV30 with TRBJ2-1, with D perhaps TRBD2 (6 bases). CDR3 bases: TGTGCCTGGAGTAGTAGCGGATACAATGAGCAGTTCTTC. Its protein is CAWSSSGYNEQFF.